This entry lists 32 T cell receptor beta chains sequenced from one sample in a study of blood T cell repertoires in COVID-19. Clones were sequenced by immunoSEQ multiplex PCR, and TCRdb holds only the in-frame ones, with some missing. The sample includes 300,000 to 400,000 clones, almost 90% of them seen just once. The source material was peripheral blood. These receptors were taken from a woman aged 70-85 years with COVID-19, enrolled during active disease.

The V gene is TRBV24-1, the J gene TRBJ1-5; D call uncertain. The CDR3 sequence is 14 residues long. The V and J ends lost 2 bases and 7 bases respectively, with 11 bases between them. Germline V gives CDR1 KGHDR, CDR2 SFDVKD. This chain's CDR3 is CATSDSQVTQPQHF. As DNA, the CDR3 is TGTGCCACCAGTGATTCTCAGGTAACCCAGCCCCAGCATTTT.

The rearrangement joins TRBV7-9 to TRBJ1-5; D is unresolved. The CDR3 runs to 15 residues. Trimming pared 5 bases from V and 1 base from J, leaving 12 bases between. Germline values: CDR1 SEHNR, CDR2 FQNEAQ (reference sequence). The CDR3 region is CASSAAVGSNQPQHF. CDR3 coding DNA: TGTGCCAGCAGCGCTGCCGTGGGCAGCAATCAGCCCCAGCATTTT.

V and J are TRBV30 and TRBJ1-1, with D perhaps matching TRBD1 (5 bases). CDR1 and CDR2 (germline): GTSNPN, SVGIG (reference sequence). Trimming took off 1 base at V and 0 bases at J, with 15 bases between the two ends. This CDR3 comprises 16 residues. CDR3 region: CAWSGGRGRMNTEAFF. DNA for the CDR3: TGTGCCTGGAGTGGAGGTCGGGGGAGGATGAACACTGAAGCTTTCTTT. The full variable domain, its missing parts supplied by reference TRBV30 and TRBJ1-1, is SQTIHQWPATLVQPVGSPLSLECTVEGTSNPNLYWYRQAAGRGLQLLFYSVGIGQISSEVPQNLSASRPQDRQFILSSKKLLLSDSGFYLCAWSGGRGRMNTEAFFGQGTRLTVV.

This clone showed up just once. This chain links TRBV2 with TRBJ1-1, with D unclear. The CDR3 consists of 15 residues. V lost 7 bases, J lost 1 base, and 16 bases lay in between. Germline values: CDR1 SNHLY, CDR2 FYNNEI. The CDR3 loop reads CASKKEEQSNTEAFF. CDR3 DNA sequence: TGTGCCAGCAAGAAGGAGGAGCAGTCGAACACTGAAGCTTTCTTT.

The genes are TRBV27 and TRBJ1-1, with D uncertain. V was pared by 3 bases and J by 0 bases, with 8 bases between. The CDR3 is made up of 14 amino acids. Looked up from germline, CDR1 is MNHEY and CDR2 is SMNVEV (reference sequence). This chain's CDR3 is CASSFGGLNTEAFF. The DNA of the CDR3 is TGTGCCAGCAGTTTTGGAGGGCTGAACACTGAAGCTTTCTTT.

The chain is built from TRBV10-1 and TRBJ2-3; TRBD1 might be the D (5 bases). Germline V gives CDR1 WNHNN, CDR2 SYGVQD (reference sequence). Trimming took 6 bases from V and 0 from J, leaving 10 bases between them. The CDR3 extends over 14 amino acids. CDR3 DNA: TGCGCCAGCAGCTCGGACACTAGCACAGATACGCAGTATTTT. This translates into CASSSDTSTDTQYF.

This clone was detected once. This specimen includes other DNA sequences encoding the same CDR3. The chain recombines TRBV11-2 with TRBJ2-7; D perhaps matches TRBD1 (5 bases). CDR3 length: 13 amino acids. Germline V gene data show CDR1 as SGHAT and CDR2 as FQNNGV. Trimming pared 3 bases from V and 2 bases from J, leaving 8 bases between. In DNA, the CDR3 is TGTGCCAGCAGCTTTCCAGGGACCTACGAGCAGTACTTC. Protein: CASSFPGTYEQYF.

Only a few counts were recorded for this clone. The chain links TRBV5-1 to TRBJ1-2; 11 bases map to TRBD1. Trimming at V came to 4 bases and at J to 2 bases, leaving 7 bases not matched to a gene. CDR3 length equals 16 residues. Germline assignment: CDR1 SGHRS and CDR2 YFSETQ. CDR3 in amino acids: CASSRDRGLLNYGYTF. The CDR3 DNA reads TGCGCCAGCAGCCGGGACAGGGGGTTATTAAACTATGGCTACACCTTC.

A single count supports this clone. The gene calls are TRBV19 and TRBJ1-6, with TRBD1 as a possible D gene (6 bases). This CDR3 spans 17 amino acids. Between the trimmed V and J ends, which lost 6 bases and 3 bases, there was a span of 18 bases. Germline CDR1 LNHDA, CDR2 SQIVND (reference sequence). The CDR3 DNA follows: TGTGCCAGTAGGTCCCACAGGGACGCCTTCTATAATTCACCCCTCCACTTT. As protein: CASRSHRDAFYNSPLHF.

This chain uses TRBV10-3 with TRBJ2-5; 10 bases match TRBD2. Unmatched junction bases numbered 6, after V lost 5 bases and J lost 0 bases. The germline CDR1 and CDR2 sequences are ENHRY and SYGVKD. This CDR3 has 16 residues. DNA for the CDR3: TGTGCCATCAGTCGGGATAGCGGGGGGTACCAAGAGACCCAGTACTTC. Translated: CAISRDSGGYQETQYF.

This chain joins TRBV5-5 and TRBJ2-7, with 8 bases matching TRBD2. This CDR3 spans 13 amino acids. The J segment lost 3 bases and the V segment lost 3 bases, leaving 2 bases of the junction unmatched. Germline CDR1 SGHKS, CDR2 YYEKEE (reference sequence). In DNA, the CDR3 is TGTGCCAGCAGCTCTACTAGCGGCTACGAGCAGTACTTC. Translated, it gives CASSSTSGYEQYF.

The chain links TRBV3-1 (or the pseudogene TRBV3-2) to TRBJ2-7; 8 bases are a match to TRBD2. The CDR3 is 14 amino acids. Germline V CDR1 and CDR2: LGHDT, YNNKEL (reference sequence). V shed 4 bases and J 3 bases; nucleotides not matched to a gene: 5. The CDR3 reads CASSRERGIYEQYF. The CDR3 region has the DNA TGTGCCAGCAGCCGGGAGCGGGGGATCTACGAGCAGTACTTC.

The chain recombines TRBV24-1 with TRBJ2-1, with TRBD1 identical over 11 bases. The germline V gene encodes CDR1 KGHDR and CDR2 SFDVKD. CDR3 length: 17 amino acids. Trimming took 4 bases from V and 3 from J; bases not matched to a gene: 7. CDR3 region: CATSEPGTGGLYNEQFF. For the CDR3, the DNA is TGTGCCACCAGTGAACCTGGGACAGGGGGTCTCTACAATGAGCAGTTCTTC.

Points on this clone: This same CDR3 is encoded by further DNA sequences in the sample. V and J are TRBV7-2 and TRBJ1-2, with 9 positions matching TRBD1. The germline gives CDR1 SGHTA, CDR2 FQGNSA. The CDR3 runs to 13 residues. V shed 4 bases and J 6 bases; nucleotides not matched to a gene: 3. CDR3 sequence (DNA): TGTGCCAGCAGCTCCCGGACAGGGGATGGCTACACCTTC. Amino acids: CASSSRTGDGYTF.

Only one count was recorded for this clone. The chain has TRBV6-5 and TRBJ1-1, with 8 positions matching TRBD1. Trimming at V came to 6 bases and at J to 6 bases, leaving 9 bases not matched to a gene. The CDR3 runs 14 residues. Germline assignment: CDR1 MNHEY and CDR2 SVGAGI. In nucleotides, the CDR3 is TGTGCCAGCAGGGCGGGACAGGTCGTCGCTGAAGCTTTCTTT. Translation gives CASRAGQVVAEAFF.

V and J are TRBV19 and TRBJ1-6; D remains ambiguous. The CDR3 is 15 amino acids. V was cut by 7 bases and J by 3 bases, with 13 bases left in between. Germline CDR1 and CDR2: LNHDA and SQIVND (reference sequence). The DNA for the CDR3 is TGTGCCAGTAACGAGCAAACCTACTATAATTCACCCCTCCACTTT. Amino acids: CASNEQTYYNSPLHF.

The count of this clone is one. At one of its ends the junction is not consistent with the germline gene, which may arise from a read error. V is TRBV7-2 and J is TRBJ1-2; 11 bases fit TRBD1. The CDR3 is made up of 15 amino acids. The germline gives CDR1 SGHTA, CDR2 FQGNSA. The CDR3 DNA is TGTGCCAGCAGCCTAGCGGGACAGGGGGTCGAAGGCTACACCTTC. Translating gives CASSLAGQGVEGYTF.

The chain links TRBV2 to TRBJ1-2; 9 bases map to TRBD1. The CDR3 totals 14 residues. V shed 6 bases and J 4 bases; nucleotides not matched to a gene: 6. The germline V gene has CDR1 SNHLY and CDR2 FYNNEI. As DNA, the CDR3 is TGTGCCAGCAGGCGGACAGGGGATTTCTATGGCTACACCTTC. It codes for CASRRTGDFYGYTF. Full variable domain (remainder filled in from reference TRBV2 and TRBJ1-2): EPEVTQTPSHQVTQMGQEVILRCVPISNHLYFYWYRQILGQKVEFLVSFYNNEISEKSEIFDDQFSVERPDGSNFTLKIRSTKLEDSAMYFCASRRTGDFYGYTFGSGTRLTVV.

This chain joins TRBV6-1 and TRBJ2-3, with D possibly being TRBD1 (5 bases). CDR1 is MNHNS, CDR2 SASEGT, per germline. V was cut by 1 base and J by 8 bases, with 10 bases left in between. The CDR3 is 13 residues long. CDR3 DNA sequence: TGTGCCAGCAGTGAAGTTGACAGAGGTACGCAGTATTTT. The encoded protein is CASSEVDRGTQYF.

The V call is TRBV30, the J call TRBJ1-6; D is perhaps TRBD1 (6 bases). The germline V gene has CDR1 GTSNPN and CDR2 SVGIG (reference sequence). This CDR3 is 13 amino acids long. Trimming shortened V by 3 bases and J by 9 bases, and 12 bases separated the two germline ends. DNA of the CDR3: TGTGCCTGGAGCCTAACAGGGACTTCACCCCTCCACTTT. Translating gives CAWSLTGTSPLHF.

The chain joins TRBV6-5 to TRBJ2-3, with a possible D match to TRBD1 (6 bases). V was clipped by 8 bases and J by 1 base, with 10 bases between them. From germline, CDR1 is MNHEY and CDR2 SVGAGI. This CDR3 region has 13 residues. This CDR3 reads CASENRGTDTQYF. The CDR3 nucleotides are TGTGCCAGCGAGAACAGGGGCACAGATACGCAGTATTTT.

This sequence joins TRBV28 and TRBJ1-2; 9 nucleotides match TRBD1. Germline lookup yields CDR1 MDHEN and CDR2 SYDVKM. V trimming: 6 bases; J trimming: 8 bases; junction bases outside the gene matches: 10. The CDR3 totals 14 residues. The CDR3 region has the DNA TGTGCCAGCAGGTCACAGGGGGCGCGGGACGGCTACACCTTC. This sequence encodes CASRSQGARDGYTF.

The rearrangement joins TRBV6-5 to TRBJ1-2; TRBD1 is a possible D gene (6 bases). The CDR3 runs to 15 residues. Per the germline V gene, CDR1 is MNHEY and CDR2 is SVGAGI. V gave up 5 bases and J gave up 3 bases, with 16 bases separating them. CDR3 region: CASSLLGGQDYGYTF. The CDR3 bases are TGTGCCAGCAGTCTTCTCGGGGGGCAGGACTATGGCTACACCTTC.

The J gene is TRBJ1-2, the V gene TRBV5-6; 10 bases are a match to TRBD1. The germline V gene has CDR1 SGHDT and CDR2 YYEEEE. After removal of 4 bases from V and 4 bases from J, the junction contained 7 bases not matched to a gene. The CDR3 contains 15 residues. The DNA for the CDR3 is TGTGCCAGCAGCACCCAGGGACAGGGGAGCTATGGCTACACCTTC. Its protein is CASSTQGQGSYGYTF.

V is TRBV7-2 and J is TRBJ2-2; 7 bases are shared with TRBD2. The germline V gene has CDR1 SGHTA and CDR2 FQGNSA. After removal of 3 bases from V and 3 bases from J, the junction contained 4 bases not matched to a gene. CDR3 size: 15 residues. The CDR3 DNA follows: TGTGCCAGCAGCTTCTGGACTAGAGACACCGGGGAGCTGTTTTTT. Protein: CASSFWTRDTGELFF.

The chain combines TRBV5-6 with TRBJ1-1; D is uncertain. V lost 6 bases and J 7 bases, leaving 10 bases between the germline ends. The CDR3 extends over 11 amino acids. Germline CDR1 reads SGHDT; CDR2 reads YYEEEE. The CDR3 DNA follows: TGTGCCAGCACGAGGCGGGGTGAAGCTTTCTTT. Amino acids: CASTRRGEAFF.

A few counts support this clone. The rearrangement joins TRBV5-1 to TRBJ1-2; D is possibly TRBD1 (5 bases). V lost 0 bases and J 6 bases, leaving 15 bases between the germline ends. This CDR3 contains 15 residues. CDR1 and CDR2 (germline): SGHRS, YFSETQ. This CDR3 is CASSLDARVKDGYTF. Here the CDR3 DNA reads TGCGCCAGCAGCTTGGATGCCAGGGTCAAAGATGGCTACACCTTC. The full variable domain, in which reference TRBV5-1 and TRBJ1-2 provide the parts outside the CDR3, is KAGVTQTPRYLIKTRGQQVTLSCSPISGHRSVSWYQQTPGQGLQFLFEYFSETQRNKGNFPGRFSGRQFSNSRSEMNVSTLELGDSALYLCASSLDARVKDGYTFGSGTRLTVV.

The J gene is TRBJ2-7, the V gene TRBV7-9, with 9 nucleotides matching TRBD1. Germline CDR1 reads SEHNR; CDR2 reads FQNEAQ (reference sequence). J lost 0 bases, V lost 5 bases, and 5 bases had no gene match. This CDR3 contains 15 residues. The chain's CDR3 is CASSIGTGYSYEQYF. The DNA of the CDR3 is TGTGCCAGCAGCATTGGGACAGGGTACTCCTACGAGCAGTACTTC.

The chain carries TRBV28 and TRBJ1-5; 7 bases line up with TRBD1. Per germline, CDR1 MDHEN and CDR2 SYDVKM. With V trimmed by 5 bases and J by 6 bases, 10 bases remained unmatched. This CDR3 has 15 amino acids. CDR3 sequence: CASSPTTGSSQPQHF. The CDR3 bases are TGTGCCAGCAGTCCGACGACAGGGTCCAGTCAGCCCCAGCATTTT.

V gene TRBV3-1 (or the pseudogene TRBV3-2) combines with J gene TRBJ1-3; 7 nucleotides align to TRBD1. Germline CDR1 and CDR2: LGHDT and YNNKEL (reference sequence). J gave up 0 bases and V 4 bases, and 3 bases lay outside the gene matches. CDR3 size: 15 residues. This CDR3 reads CASSPSGGSGNTIYF. CDR3 sequence (DNA): TGTGCCAGCAGCCCTTCAGGGGGCTCTGGAAACACCATATATTTT.

The J gene is TRBJ2-3, the V gene TRBV5-1; D uncertain. The CDR3 spans 15 residues. Trimming stripped 0 bases from V and 0 bases from J, with 8 bases between. In germline, CDR1 is SGHRS, CDR2 YFSETQ. CDR3 nucleotide sequence: TGCGCCAGCAGCTTGGGCGGCAGTAGCACAGATACGCAGTATTTT. Its translation: CASSLGGSSTDTQYF.

The chain employs TRBV28 and TRBJ2-7; D may be TRBD1 (5 bases). Trimming pared 6 bases from V and 0 bases from J, leaving 15 bases between. Germline V gene sequence: CDR1 MDHEN, CDR2 SYDVKM. CDR3 length equals 15 residues. The CDR3 nucleotides read TGTGCCAGCAGGCCATATAGGGGTAGCTCCTACGAGCAGTACTTC. It encodes CASRPYRGSSYEQYF.